The present T cell receptor beta chain was sequenced within a study of siplizumab effects on memory and regulatory T cells. General study findings and limits: Naive T cells looked more diverse than memory cells and looked like major alloresponse contributors. Roughly 75-95% of proliferating clones (CD4+ or CD8+) could not be assigned a naive or memory phenotype. Proliferating Tregs' suppressive function in siplizumab cultures went unconfirmed. Reactions containing siplizumab showed mappable alloreactive CD4+ clones averaging 68.8% Treg-derived, versus under 30% in controls.

The ends were cut back, 3 bases at V and 2 bases at J, with 11 bases in the middle. This CDR3 region has 14 residues. Germline CDR1 and CDR2: SGHNT and YYREEE (reference sequence). Sequencing was performed with immunoSEQ multiplex PCR; in TCRdb, only in-frame clones are kept and a portion is missing. The sample lists about 120,000 clones; 92% were seen once. As for this clone: Its specificity is unknown.

This chain connects TRBV5-4 to TRBJ2-5, with D possibly being TRBD1 (5 bases). Material: CD4+ T cells sorted from blood. This TCR was sampled from a human donor in good health. The CDR3 loop is CASSSGSEQETQYF. In DNA form, the CDR3 reads TGTGCCAGCAGCTCAGGGTCTGAACAAGAGACCCAGTACTTC.